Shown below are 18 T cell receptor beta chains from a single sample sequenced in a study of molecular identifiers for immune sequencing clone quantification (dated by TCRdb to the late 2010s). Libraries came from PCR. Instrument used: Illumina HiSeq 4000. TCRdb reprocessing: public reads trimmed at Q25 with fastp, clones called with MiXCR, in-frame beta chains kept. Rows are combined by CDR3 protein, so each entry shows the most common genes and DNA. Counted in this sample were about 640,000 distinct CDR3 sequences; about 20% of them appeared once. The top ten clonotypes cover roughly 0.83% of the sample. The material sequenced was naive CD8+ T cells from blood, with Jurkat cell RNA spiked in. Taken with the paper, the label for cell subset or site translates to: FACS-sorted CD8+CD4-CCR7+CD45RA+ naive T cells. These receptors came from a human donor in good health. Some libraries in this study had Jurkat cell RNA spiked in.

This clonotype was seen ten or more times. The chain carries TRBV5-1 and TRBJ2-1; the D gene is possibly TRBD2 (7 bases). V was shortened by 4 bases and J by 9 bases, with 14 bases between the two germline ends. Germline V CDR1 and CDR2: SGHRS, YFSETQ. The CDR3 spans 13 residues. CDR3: CASSPRGASEQFF. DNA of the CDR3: TGCGCCAGCAGCCCCCGGGGGGCGAGTGAGCAGTTCTTC.

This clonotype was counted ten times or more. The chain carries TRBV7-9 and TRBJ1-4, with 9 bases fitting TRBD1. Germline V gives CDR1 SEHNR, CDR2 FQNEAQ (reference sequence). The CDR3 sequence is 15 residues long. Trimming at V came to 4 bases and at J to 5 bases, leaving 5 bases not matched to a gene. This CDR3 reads CASSSPGQGNEKLFF. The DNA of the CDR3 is TGTGCCAGCAGCTCACCGGGACAGGGAAATGAAAAACTGTTTTTT.

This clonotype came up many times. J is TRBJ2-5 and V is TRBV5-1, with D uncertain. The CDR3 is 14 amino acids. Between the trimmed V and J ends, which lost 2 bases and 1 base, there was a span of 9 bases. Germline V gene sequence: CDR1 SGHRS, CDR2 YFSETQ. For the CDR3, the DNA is TGCGCCAGCAGCTTACTGCCAGGCCAAGAGACCCAGTACTTC. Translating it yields CASSLLPGQETQYF.

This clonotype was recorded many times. In DNA, the CDR3 is TGTGCCAGCAGCACCTCCGGTGGAGCGGGAGCACACGAGCAGTACTTC. Amino acids: CASSTSGGAGAHEQYF. The V gene is TRBV7-9, the J gene TRBJ2-7, with 8 bases identical to TRBD2. Germline CDR1 reads SEHNR; CDR2 reads FQNEAQ (reference sequence). Unmatched junction bases numbered 14, after V lost 5 bases and J lost 5 bases. The CDR3 consists of 16 residues.

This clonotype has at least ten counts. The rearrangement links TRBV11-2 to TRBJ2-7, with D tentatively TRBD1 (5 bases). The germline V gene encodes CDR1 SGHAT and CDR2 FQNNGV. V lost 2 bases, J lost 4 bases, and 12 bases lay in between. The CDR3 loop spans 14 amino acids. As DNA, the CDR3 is TGTGCCAGCAGCTTATGGGGCCCTGAATACGAGCAGTACTTC. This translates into CASSLWGPEYEQYF. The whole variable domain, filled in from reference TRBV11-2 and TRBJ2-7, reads EAGVAQSPRYKIIEKRQSVAFWCNPISGHATLYWYQQILGQGPKLLIQFQNNGVVDDSQLPKDRFSAERLKGVDSTLKIQPAKLEDSAVYLCASSLWGPEYEQYFGPGTRLTVT.

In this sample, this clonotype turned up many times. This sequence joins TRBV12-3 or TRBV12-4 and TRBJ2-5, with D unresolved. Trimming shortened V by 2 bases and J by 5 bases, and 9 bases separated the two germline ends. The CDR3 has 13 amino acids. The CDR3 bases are TGTGCCAGCAGTTTACGGGTTGTCGAGACCCAGTACTTC. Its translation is CASSLRVVETQYF.

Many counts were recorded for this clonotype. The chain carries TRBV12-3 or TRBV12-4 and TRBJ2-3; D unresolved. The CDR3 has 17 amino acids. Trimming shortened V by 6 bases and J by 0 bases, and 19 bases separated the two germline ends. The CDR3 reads CASSTYRASYSTDTQYF. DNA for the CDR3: TGTGCCAGCAGCACGTATCGGGCTAGTTATAGCACAGATACGCAGTATTTT.

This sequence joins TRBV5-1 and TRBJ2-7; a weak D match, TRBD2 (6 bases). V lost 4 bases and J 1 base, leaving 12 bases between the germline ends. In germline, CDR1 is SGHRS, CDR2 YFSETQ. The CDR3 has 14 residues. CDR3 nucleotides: TGCGCCAGCAGCCACGGGGCGGGATCCTACGAGCAGTACTTC. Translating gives CASSHGAGSYEQYF.

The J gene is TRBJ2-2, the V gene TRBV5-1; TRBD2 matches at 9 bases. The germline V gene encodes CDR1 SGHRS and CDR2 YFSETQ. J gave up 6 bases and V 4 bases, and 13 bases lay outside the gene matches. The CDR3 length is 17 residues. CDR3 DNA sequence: TGCGCCAGCAGCCCCTGGGGTAGCGGGGGACAAGCCGGGGAGCTGTTTTTT. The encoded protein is CASSPWGSGGQAGELFF.

CDR3 in DNA: TGTGCCAGCAGCCCACATACGAACACTGAAGCTTTCTTT. It is translated as CASSPHTNTEAFF. V and J are TRBV7-9 and TRBJ1-1; unclear D gene. The ends were cut back, 5 bases at V and 1 base at J, with 8 bases in the middle. The CDR3 totals 13 residues. CDR1 is SEHNR, CDR2 FQNEAQ, per germline (reference sequence).

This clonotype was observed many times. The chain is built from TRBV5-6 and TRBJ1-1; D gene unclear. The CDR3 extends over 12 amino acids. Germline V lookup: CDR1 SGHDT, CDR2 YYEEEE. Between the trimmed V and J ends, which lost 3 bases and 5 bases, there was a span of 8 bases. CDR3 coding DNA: TGTGCCAGCAGCTCTTTCAATACTGAAGCTTTCTTT. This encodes CASSSFNTEAFF.

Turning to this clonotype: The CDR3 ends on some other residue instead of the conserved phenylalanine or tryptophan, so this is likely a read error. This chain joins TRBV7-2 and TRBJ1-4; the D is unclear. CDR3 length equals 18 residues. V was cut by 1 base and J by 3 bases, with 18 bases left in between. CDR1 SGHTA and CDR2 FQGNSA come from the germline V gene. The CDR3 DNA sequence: TGTGCCAGCAGCTTAGACCCCCTTAGCCGGGTTCCTAATGAAAAACTGTTTCTT. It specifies CASSLDPLSRVPNEKLFL.

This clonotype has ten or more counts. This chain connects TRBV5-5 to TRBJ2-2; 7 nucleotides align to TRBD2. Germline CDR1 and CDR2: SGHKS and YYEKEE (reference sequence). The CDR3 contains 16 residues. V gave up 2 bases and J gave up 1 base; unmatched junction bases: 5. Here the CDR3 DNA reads TGTGCCAGCAGCTTTAGACTAGCCCTGAACACCGGGGAGCTGTTTTTT. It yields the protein CASSFRLALNTGELFF.

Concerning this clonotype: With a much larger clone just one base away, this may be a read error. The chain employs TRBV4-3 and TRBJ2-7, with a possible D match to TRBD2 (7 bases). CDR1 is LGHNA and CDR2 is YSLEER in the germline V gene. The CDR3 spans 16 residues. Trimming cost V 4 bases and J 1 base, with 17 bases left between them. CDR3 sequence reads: CASSRSAEGGSYEQYF. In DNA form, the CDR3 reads TGCGCCAGCAGCCGATCAGCCGAGGGGGGGTCCTACGAGCAGTACTTC.

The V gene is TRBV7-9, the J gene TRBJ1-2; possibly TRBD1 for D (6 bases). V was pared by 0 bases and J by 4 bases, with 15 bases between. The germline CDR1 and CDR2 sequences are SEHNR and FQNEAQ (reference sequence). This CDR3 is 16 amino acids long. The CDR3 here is CASSLAAGGVFYGYTF. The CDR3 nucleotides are TGTGCCAGCAGCTTAGCGGCTGGGGGCGTCTTCTATGGCTACACCTTC.

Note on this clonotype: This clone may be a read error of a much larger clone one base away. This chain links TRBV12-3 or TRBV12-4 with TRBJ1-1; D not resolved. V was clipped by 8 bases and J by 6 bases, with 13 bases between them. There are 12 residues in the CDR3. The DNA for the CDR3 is TGTGCCAGCGGGCAAAACAGAGCTGAAGCTTTCTTT. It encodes CASGQNRAEAFF.

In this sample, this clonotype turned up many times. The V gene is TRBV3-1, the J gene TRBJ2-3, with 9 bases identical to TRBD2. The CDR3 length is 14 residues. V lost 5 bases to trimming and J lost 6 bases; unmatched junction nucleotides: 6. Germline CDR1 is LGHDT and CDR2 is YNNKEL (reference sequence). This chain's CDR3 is CASSASGALDTQYF. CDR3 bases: TGTGCCAGCAGCGCTAGCGGGGCCCTGGATACGCAGTATTTT.

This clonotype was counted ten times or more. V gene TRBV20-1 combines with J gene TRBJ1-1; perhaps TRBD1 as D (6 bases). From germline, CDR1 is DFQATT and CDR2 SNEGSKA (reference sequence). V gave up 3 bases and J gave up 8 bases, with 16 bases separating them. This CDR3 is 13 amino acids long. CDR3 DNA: TGCAGTGCTAGGCCCCAGGGGACGACAGAAGCTTTCTTT. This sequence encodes CSARPQGTTEAFF.